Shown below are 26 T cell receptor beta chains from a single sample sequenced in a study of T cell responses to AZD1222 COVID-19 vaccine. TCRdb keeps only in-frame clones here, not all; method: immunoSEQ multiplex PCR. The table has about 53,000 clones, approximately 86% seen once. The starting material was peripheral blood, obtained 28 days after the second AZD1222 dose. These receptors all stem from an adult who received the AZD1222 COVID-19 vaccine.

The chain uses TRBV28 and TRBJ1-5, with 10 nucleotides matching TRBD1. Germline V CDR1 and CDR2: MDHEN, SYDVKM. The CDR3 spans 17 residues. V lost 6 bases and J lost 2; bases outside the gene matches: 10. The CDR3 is CASSQAGGTGGNQPQHF. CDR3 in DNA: TGTGCCAGCAGCCAAGCCGGAGGGACAGGGGGCAATCAGCCCCAGCATTTT. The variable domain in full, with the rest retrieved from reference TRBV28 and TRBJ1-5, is DVKVTQSSRYLVKRTGEKVFLECVQDMDHENMFWYRQDPGLGLRLIYFSYDVKMKEKGDIPEGYSVSREKKERFSLILESASTNQTSMYLCASSQAGGTGGNQPQHFGDGTRLSIL.

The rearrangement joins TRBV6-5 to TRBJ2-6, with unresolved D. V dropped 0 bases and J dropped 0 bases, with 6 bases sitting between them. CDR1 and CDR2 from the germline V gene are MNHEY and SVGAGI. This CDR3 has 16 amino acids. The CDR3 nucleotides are TGTGCCAGCAGTTACTCGAAAAGCTCTGGGGCCAACGTCCTGACTTTC. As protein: CASSYSKSSGANVLTF.

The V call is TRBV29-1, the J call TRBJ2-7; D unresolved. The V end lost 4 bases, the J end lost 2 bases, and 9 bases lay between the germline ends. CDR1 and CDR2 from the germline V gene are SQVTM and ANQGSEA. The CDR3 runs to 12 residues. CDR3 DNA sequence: TGCAGCGTTGGTAACTACCCCTACGAGCAGTACTTC. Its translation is CSVGNYPYEQYF.

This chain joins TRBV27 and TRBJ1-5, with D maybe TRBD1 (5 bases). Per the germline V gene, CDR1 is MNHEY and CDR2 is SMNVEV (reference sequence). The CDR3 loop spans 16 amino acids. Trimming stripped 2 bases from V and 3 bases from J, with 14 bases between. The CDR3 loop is CASSLGQGGLNQPQHF. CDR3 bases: TGTGCCAGCAGTTTAGGGCAGGGAGGTCTCAATCAGCCCCAGCATTTT.

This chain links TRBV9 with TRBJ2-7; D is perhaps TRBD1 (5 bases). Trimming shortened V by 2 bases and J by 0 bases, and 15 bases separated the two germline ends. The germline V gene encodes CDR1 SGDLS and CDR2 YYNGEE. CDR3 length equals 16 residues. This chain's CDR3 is CASSVSAGSSSYEQYF. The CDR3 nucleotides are TGTGCCAGCAGCGTTTCCGCAGGGTCCAGCTCCTACGAGCAGTACTTC.

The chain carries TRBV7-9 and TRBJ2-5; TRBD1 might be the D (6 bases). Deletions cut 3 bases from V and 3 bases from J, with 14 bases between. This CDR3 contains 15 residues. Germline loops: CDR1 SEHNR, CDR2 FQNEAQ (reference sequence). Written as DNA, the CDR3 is TGTGCCAGCAGCTTCGGGATCGGGACAAAAGAGACCCAGTACTTC. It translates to CASSFGIGTKETQYF.

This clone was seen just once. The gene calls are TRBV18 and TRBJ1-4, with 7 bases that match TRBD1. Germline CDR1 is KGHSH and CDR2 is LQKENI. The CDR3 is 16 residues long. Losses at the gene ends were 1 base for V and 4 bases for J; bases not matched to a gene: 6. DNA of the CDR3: TGTGCCAGCTCACCACAGGGGGCAGTCCTTAATGAAAAACTGTTTTTT. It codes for CASSPQGAVLNEKLFF. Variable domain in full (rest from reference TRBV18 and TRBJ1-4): NAGVMQNPRHLVRRRGQEARLRCSPMKGHSHVYWYRQLPEEGLKFMVYLQKENIIDESGMPKERFSAEFPKEGPSILRIQQVVRGDSAAYFCASSPQGAVLNEKLFFGSGTQLSVL.

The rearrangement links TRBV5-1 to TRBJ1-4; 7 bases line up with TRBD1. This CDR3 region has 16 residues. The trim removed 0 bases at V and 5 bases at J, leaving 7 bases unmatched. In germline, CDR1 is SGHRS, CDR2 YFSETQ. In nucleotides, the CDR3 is TGCGCCAGCAGCTTGGACCCTGACAGGGTAAATGAAAAACTGTTTTTT. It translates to CASSLDPDRVNEKLFF. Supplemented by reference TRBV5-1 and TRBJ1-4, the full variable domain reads KAGVTQTPRYLIKTRGQQVTLSCSPISGHRSVSWYQQTPGQGLQFLFEYFSETQRNKGNFPGRFSGRQFSNSRSEMNVSTLELGDSALYLCASSLDPDRVNEKLFFGSGTQLSVL.

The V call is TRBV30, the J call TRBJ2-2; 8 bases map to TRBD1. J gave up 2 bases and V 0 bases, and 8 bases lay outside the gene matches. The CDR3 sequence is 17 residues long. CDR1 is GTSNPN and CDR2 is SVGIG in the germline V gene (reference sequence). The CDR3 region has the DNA TGTGCCTGGAGTGTCTGGACCGGACAGGGTAACACCGGGGAGCTGTTTTTT. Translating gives CAWSVWTGQGNTGELFF.

CDR3 nucleotide sequence: TGTGCCAGTAGTATAGCTAGGACAGGGAACACCGGGGAGCTGTTTTTT. The encoded protein is CASSIARTGNTGELFF. The chain combines TRBV19 with TRBJ2-2; TRBD1 agrees at 7 bases. Germline-derived CDR1 and CDR2 are LNHDA and SQIVND (reference sequence). Trimming cost V 1 base and J 1 base; bases outside gene matches: 3. This CDR3 has 16 amino acids.

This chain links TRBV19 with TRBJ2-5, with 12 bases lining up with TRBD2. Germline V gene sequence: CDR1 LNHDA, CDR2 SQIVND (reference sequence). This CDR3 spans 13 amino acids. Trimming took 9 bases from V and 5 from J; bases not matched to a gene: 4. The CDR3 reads CASGLAGMETQYF. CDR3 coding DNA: TGTGCCAGCGGACTAGCGGGGATGGAGACCCAGTACTTC.

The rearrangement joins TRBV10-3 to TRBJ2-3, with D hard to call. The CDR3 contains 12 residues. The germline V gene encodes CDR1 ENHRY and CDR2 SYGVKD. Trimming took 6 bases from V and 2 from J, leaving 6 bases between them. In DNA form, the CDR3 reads TGTGCCATCAGGGCGAACACAGATACGCAGTATTTT. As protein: CAIRANTDTQYF.

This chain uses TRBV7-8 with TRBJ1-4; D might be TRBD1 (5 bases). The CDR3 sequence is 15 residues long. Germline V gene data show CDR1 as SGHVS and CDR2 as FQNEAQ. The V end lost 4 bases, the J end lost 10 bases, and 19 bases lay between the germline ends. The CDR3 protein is CASSSDRFLLGKLFF. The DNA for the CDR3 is TGTGCCAGCAGCTCAGACAGATTTCTTCTGGGAAAACTGTTTTTT.

CDR3 loop: CASSTNRGDIQYF. In nucleotides, the CDR3 is TGTGCCAGCAGCACGAACAGGGGGGACATTCAGTACTTC. The rearrangement links TRBV11-2 to TRBJ2-4; 8 bases are a match to TRBD1. The germline V gene has CDR1 SGHAT and CDR2 FQNNGV. CDR3 size: 13 residues. V shed 5 bases and J 8 bases; nucleotides not matched to a gene: 5.

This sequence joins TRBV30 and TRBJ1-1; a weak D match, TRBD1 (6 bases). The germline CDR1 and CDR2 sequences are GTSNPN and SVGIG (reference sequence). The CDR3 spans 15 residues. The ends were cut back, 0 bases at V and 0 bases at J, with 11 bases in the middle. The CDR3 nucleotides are TGTGCCTGGAGTGTTGGGGGCGTCATGAACACTGAAGCTTTCTTT. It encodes CAWSVGGVMNTEAFF.

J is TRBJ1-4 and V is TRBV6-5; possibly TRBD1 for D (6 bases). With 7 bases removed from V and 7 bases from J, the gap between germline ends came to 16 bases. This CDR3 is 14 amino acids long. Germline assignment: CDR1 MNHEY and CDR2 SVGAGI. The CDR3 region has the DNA TGTGCCAGCACTCCCATATCCAGGGGTGAAAAACTGTTTTTT. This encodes CASTPISRGEKLFF.

CDR3 coding DNA: TGTGCCAGCAGCCGTGAAGGCGACACTGAAGCTTTCTTT. Amino acids: CASSREGDTEAFF. The rearrangement joins TRBV7-3 to TRBJ1-1; unclear D gene. V dropped 5 bases and J dropped 3 bases, with 10 bases sitting between them. This CDR3 has 13 residues. Per the germline V gene, CDR1 is SGHTA and CDR2 is FQGTGA. Full variable domain (rest looked up from reference TRBV7-3 and TRBJ1-1): GAGVSQTPSNKVTEKGKYVELRCDPISGHTALYWYRQSLGQGPEFLIYFQGTGAADDSGLPNDRFFAVRPEGSVSTLKIQRTERGDSAVYLCASSREGDTEAFFGQGTRLTVV.

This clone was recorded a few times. The CDR3 is CASSLSGEGGEKLFF. In DNA form, the CDR3 reads TGTGCCAGCAGTTTGTCGGGGGAAGGGGGAGAAAAACTGTTTTTT. The chain combines TRBV27 with TRBJ1-4; TRBD1 might be the D (6 bases). The CDR3 spans 15 residues. Germline-derived CDR1 and CDR2 are MNHEY and SMNVEV (reference sequence). V was pared by 3 bases and J by 8 bases, with 16 bases between.

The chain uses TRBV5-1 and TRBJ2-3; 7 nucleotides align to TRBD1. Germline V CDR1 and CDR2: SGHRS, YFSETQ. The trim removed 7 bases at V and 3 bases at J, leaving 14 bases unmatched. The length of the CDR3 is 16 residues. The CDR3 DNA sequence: TGCGCCAGCCGGTACTTCGACAGGGCGACTACAGATACGCAGTATTTT. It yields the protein CASRYFDRATTDTQYF.

The CDR3 spells CAWSVGGGGQPQHF. The CDR3 DNA follows: TGTGCCTGGAGTGTAGGGGGTGGGGGTCAGCCCCAGCATTTT. The chain uses TRBV30 and TRBJ1-5, with D tentatively TRBD1 (6 bases). The CDR3 runs 14 residues. V was shortened by 0 bases and J by 6 bases, with 12 bases between the two germline ends. Germline assignment: CDR1 GTSNPN and CDR2 SVGIG (reference sequence).

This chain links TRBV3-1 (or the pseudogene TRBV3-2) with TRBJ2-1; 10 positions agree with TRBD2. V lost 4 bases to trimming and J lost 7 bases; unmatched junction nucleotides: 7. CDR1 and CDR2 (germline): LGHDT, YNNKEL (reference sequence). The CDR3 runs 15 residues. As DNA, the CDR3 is TGTGCCAGCAGCCTGTGGCTAGCGGGAGTTAATGAGCAGTTCTTC. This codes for CASSLWLAGVNEQFF.

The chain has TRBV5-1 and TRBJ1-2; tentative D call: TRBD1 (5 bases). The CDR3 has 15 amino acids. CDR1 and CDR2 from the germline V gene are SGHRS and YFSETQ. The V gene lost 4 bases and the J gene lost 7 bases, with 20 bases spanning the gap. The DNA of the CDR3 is TGCGCCAGCAGCCCGGGGGGGTGGACCACCATTGGCTACACCTTC. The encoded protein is CASSPGGWTTIGYTF.

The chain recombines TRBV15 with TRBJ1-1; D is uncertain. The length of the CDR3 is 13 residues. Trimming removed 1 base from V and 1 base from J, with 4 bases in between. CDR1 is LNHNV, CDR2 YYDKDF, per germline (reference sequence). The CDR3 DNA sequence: TGTGCCACCAGCAGAGGACAGAACACTGAAGCTTTCTTT. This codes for CATSRGQNTEAFF.

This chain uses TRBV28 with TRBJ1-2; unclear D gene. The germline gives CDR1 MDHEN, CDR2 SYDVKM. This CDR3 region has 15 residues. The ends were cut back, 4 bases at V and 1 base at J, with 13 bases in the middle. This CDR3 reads CASSSPRPVNYGYTF. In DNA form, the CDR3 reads TGTGCCAGCAGTTCTCCCCGACCGGTTAACTATGGCTACACCTTC.

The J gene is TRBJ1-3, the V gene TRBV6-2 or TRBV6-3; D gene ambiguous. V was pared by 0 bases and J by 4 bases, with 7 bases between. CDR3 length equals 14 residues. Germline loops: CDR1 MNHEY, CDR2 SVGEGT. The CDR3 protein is CASSYSSVGNTIYF. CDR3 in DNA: TGTGCCAGCAGTTACTCGTCGGTAGGAAACACCATATATTTT.

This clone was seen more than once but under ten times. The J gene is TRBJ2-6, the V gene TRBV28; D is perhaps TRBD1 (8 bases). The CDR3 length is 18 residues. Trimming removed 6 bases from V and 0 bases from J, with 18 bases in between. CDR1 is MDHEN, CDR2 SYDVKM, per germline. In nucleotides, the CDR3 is TGTGCCAGCAGCCAACAGGGGGGGACAGGCTCTGGGGCCAACGTCCTGACTTTC. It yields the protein CASSQQGGTGSGANVLTF.